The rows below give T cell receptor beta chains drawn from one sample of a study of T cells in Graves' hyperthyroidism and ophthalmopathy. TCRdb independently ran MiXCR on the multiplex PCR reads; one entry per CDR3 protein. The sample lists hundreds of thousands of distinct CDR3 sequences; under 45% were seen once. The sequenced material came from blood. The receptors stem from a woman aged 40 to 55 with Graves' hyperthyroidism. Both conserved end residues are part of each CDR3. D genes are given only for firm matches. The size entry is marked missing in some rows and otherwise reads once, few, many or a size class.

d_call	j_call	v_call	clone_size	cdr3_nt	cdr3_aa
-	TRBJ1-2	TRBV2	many	TGTGCCAGCTCAAATCTGGGGTCCCGGGGTGGCTACACCTTC	CASSNLGSRGGYTF
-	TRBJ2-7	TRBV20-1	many	TGCAGTGCTCCCCGATACGACGAGCAGTACTTC	CSAPRYDEQYF
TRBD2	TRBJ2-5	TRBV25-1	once	TGTGCCAGCAGTGAGCCGGGACTAACCTTAGAGACCCAGTACTTC	CASSEPGLTLETQYF
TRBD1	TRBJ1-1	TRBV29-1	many	TGCAGCGCTTCCGGGACAGGGGGCAGGAGGATGAACACTGAAGCTTTCTTT	CSASGTGGRRMNTEAFF
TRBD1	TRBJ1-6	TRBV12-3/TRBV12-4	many	TGTGCCAGCAGTCCTCGGGAGGGGGCCGTTGCCCTCCACTTT	CASSPREGAVALHF
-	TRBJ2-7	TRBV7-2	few	TGTGCCAGCAGCCAGACGACGACGGAGGTTTACGAGCAGTACTTC	CASSQTTTEVYEQYF
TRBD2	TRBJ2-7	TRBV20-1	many	TGCAGTGCCCAGACTAGCGGGGGGGGACGGCCCTACGAGCAGTACTTC	CSAQTSGGGRPYEQYF
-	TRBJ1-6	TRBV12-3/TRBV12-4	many	TGTGCCAGCAGTTTAGCAGGGGGATCACCCCTCCACTTT	CASSLAGGSPLHF
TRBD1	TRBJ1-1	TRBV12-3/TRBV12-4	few	TGTGCCAGCAGCCTGGAGACAGGGGTGAGGTCTGAAGCTTTCTTT	CASSLETGVRSEAFF
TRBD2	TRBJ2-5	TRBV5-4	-	TGTGCCAGTAGTAGCGGGGGGGACCAAGAGACCCAGTACTTC	CASSSGGDQETQYF
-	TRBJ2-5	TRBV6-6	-	TGTGCCAGCAGCAAGGGCGCAGGGACCCAGTACTTC	CASSKGAGTQYF
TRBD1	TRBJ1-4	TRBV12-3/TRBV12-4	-	TGTGCCAGCAGTAGGGCGACAGGGGGCTCTGAAAAACTGTTTTTT	CASSRATGGSEKLFF
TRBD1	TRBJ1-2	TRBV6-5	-	TGTGCCAGCAGTTACTCAACGACAGGGGGCTATGGCTACACCTTC	CASSYSTTGGYGYTF
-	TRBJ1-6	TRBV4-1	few	TGCGCCAGCAGCGCGCTTCGGACAGCGGGTTCACCCCTCCACTTT	CASSALRTAGSPLHF
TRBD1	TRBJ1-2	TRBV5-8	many	TGTGCCAGCAGCTTGTTTGGGACAGGGTATGGCTACACCTTC	CASSLFGTGYGYTF
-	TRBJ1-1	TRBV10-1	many	TGCGCCAGCAGCGGCGGGATGGCCACTGAAGCTTTCTTT	CASSGGMATEAFF
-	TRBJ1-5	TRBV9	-	TGTGCCAGCAGCCGGGATTTACAACAGGGACAGCCCCAGCATTTT	CASSRDLQQGQPQHF
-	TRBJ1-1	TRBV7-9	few	TGTGCCAGCAGCCGGGGGGATGGGGCTTTCTTT	CASSRGDGAFF
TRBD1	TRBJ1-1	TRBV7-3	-	TGTGCCAGCAGTTTTTCCGGGACAGGGAGGGGTGACACTGAAGCTTTCTTT	CASSFSGTGRGDTEAFF
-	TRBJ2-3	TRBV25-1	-	TGTGCCAGCAGCAACCCTCTAGGTTCAGATACGCAGTATTTT	CASSNPLGSDTQYF
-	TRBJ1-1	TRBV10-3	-	TGTGCCATCAGAGGGGACCCCTTGGAAACTGAAGCTTTCTTC	CAIRGDPLETEAFF
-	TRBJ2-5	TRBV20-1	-	TGCAGTGCTTGCGGCGAGACCCAGTACTTC	CSACGETQYF
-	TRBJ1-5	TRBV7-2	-	TGCGCCAGCAGCCAAGATCACGAGAGGGTCTGGCAGCCCCAGCATTTT	CASSQDHERVWQPQHF
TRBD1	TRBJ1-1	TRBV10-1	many	TGCGCCAGCAGTGAAGGTCTTGGGACAGCGCGTGAAGCTTTCTTT	CASSEGLGTAREAFF
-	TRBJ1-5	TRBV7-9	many	TGTGCCAGCGCCCCAGTAGCCGGGAGCAATCAGCCCCAGCATTTT	CASAPVAGSNQPQHF
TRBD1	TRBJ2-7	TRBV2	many	TGTGCCAGCAGTACCAAGGGACAGAAAATTTTCTACGAGCAGTACTTC	CASSTKGQKIFYEQYF
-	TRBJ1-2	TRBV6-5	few	TGTGCCAGTGCCCCGACAAACTATGGCTACACCTTC	CASAPTNYGYTF